The sequence of this TCR beta chain was determined in a study of T cell responses to AZD1222 COVID-19 vaccine. Study-wide points: Baseline seropositives among AZD1222 recipients totaled only five or six. Mostly white British, mostly female donors; authors suggested clonal diversity may be underestimated.

Libraries were prepared by immunoSEQ multiplex PCR; TCRdb keeps only in-frame clonotypes and omits some of them. The table lists roughly 130,000 clones, 80% to 90% of them singletons. Remarks on this clone: No antigen is known for it.

The CDR3 covers 14 residues. CDR1 and CDR2 (germline): SNHLY, FYNNEI. V lost 3 bases to trimming and J lost 0 bases, with 8 bases between them. This clonotype was obtained from an adult in good health. This sequence joins TRBV2 and TRBJ2-5, with a possible D match to TRBD1 (6 bases). This material consisted of peripheral blood, taken on day 0 of AZD1222 vaccination. CDR3 region: CASSEGAYQETQYF. The CDR3 DNA follows: TGTGCCAGCAGTGAGGGGGCGTACCAAGAGACCCAGTACTTC.